The T cell receptor (beta chain) under discussion was sequenced for a study of cytomegalovirus exposure and HLA in healthy donors. In the study overall: Of the donors genotyped, several hundred in all, around 77% fell in the Caucasian-associated ancestry cluster. Study-wide points: A later analysis reportedly found fewer N-insertions in an Asian-associated ancestry cluster than the approximately 700-donor mean. Associated with cytomegalovirus, according to the listing, were 150 to 200 TCR beta chains. TCR beta V- and J-gene trimming, according to a later analysis, was linked to a missense DCLRE1C variant.

As to this clone: Antigen specificity is unknown.

The ends lost 5 bases at V and 5 bases at J; junction bases unmatched: 8. Per the germline V gene, CDR1 is SEHNR and CDR2 is FQNEAQ (reference sequence). This CDR3 is 16 amino acids long. PCR involved 60 Vbeta and 13 Jbeta primers. Some clones are missing from TCRdb's copy, which holds only in-frame ones; the method was immunoSEQ multiplex PCR. In the table there are 150,000 to 200,000 clones, approximately 80% of which are singletons. The origin of this receptor is a woman in her thirties or forties in good health and CMV-seronegative. The rearrangement links TRBV7-9 to TRBJ1-4; 10 bases are a match to TRBD1. The specimen was PBMCs. This CDR3 reads CASSLTGGYQNEKLFF. The CDR3 DNA reads as TGTGCCAGCAGCCTGACAGGGGGCTACCAAAATGAAAAACTGTTTTTT.